The 21 T cell receptor beta chains presented below share a single source sample, sequenced in a study of monozygotic twins with inflammatory bowel disease. From its re-call of the 5' RACE reads, TCRdb lists each CDR3 protein once, without DNA. This listing includes 90,000 to 110,000 distinct CDR3 sequences. The sequenced sample consisted of blood. These receptors came from a human donor with ulcerative colitis or Crohn's disease, or a healthy co-twin of an affected twin (not recorded which).

The chain joins TRBV28 to TRBJ2-7; there is no DNA to check the TCRdb D call of TRBD1. This CDR3 spans 15 amino acids. Germline V gene data show CDR1 as MDHEN and CDR2 as SYDVKM. The CDR3 sequence is CASSSARGGQYEQYF.

The chain carries TRBV20-1 and TRBJ2-2. Germline assignment: CDR1 DFQATT and CDR2 SNEGSKA (reference sequence). There are 15 residues in the CDR3. The CDR3 loop reads CSARPTLENTGELFF.

This CDR3 reads CASSLDRGTTNEKLFF. The V and J genes are TRBV12-3 or TRBV12-4 and TRBJ1-4; TCRdb designates TRBD1, a call that cannot be tested without DNA. There are 16 residues in the CDR3.

The chain uses TRBV20-1 and TRBJ2-6. Germline values: CDR1 DFQATT, CDR2 SNEGSKA (reference sequence). The CDR3 is 13 residues long. Here the CDR3 reads CSARVSGANVLTF.

The J gene is TRBJ2-1, the V gene TRBV7-2; the TRBD2 assignment by TCRdb is unverifiable without DNA. The CDR3 totals 16 residues. In germline, CDR1 is SGHTA, CDR2 FQGNSA. The CDR3 loop is CASSLHIAGGPVEQFF.

V and J are TRBV24-1 and TRBJ2-1. The CDR3 length is 12 residues. The germline V gene encodes CDR1 KGHDR and CDR2 SFDVKD. CDR3 residues: CATSDGLDEQFF.

V usage is TRBV18 and J usage is TRBJ1-5; as DNA is missing, the TRBD1 call by TCRdb cannot be tested. From germline, CDR1 is KGHSH and CDR2 LQKENI. The CDR3 length is 17 residues. CDR3 sequence reads: CASSGTGELSNNQPQHF.

This rearrangement joins TRBV10-3 to TRBJ2-7; the TRBD2 assignment by TCRdb is unverifiable without DNA. Per germline, CDR1 ENHRY and CDR2 SYGVKD. The CDR3 runs 14 residues. The CDR3 sequence is CAISWTKNPYEQYF.

The chain employs TRBV5-1 and TRBJ1-1; no DNA is available, so the TRBD1 call from TCRdb remains unchecked. Germline V lookup: CDR1 SGHRS, CDR2 YFSETQ. The CDR3 extends over 12 amino acids. CDR3 region: CASSTGETEAFF. Supplemented by reference TRBV5-1 and TRBJ1-1, the full variable domain reads KAGVTQTPRYLIKTRGQQVTLSCSPISGHRSVSWYQQTPGQGLQFLFEYFSETQRNKGNFPGRFSGRQFSNSRSEMNVSTLELGDSALYLCASSTGETEAFFGQGTRLTVV.

V usage is TRBV5-5 and J usage is TRBJ2-1. Per germline, CDR1 SGHKS and CDR2 YYEKEE (reference sequence). The CDR3 consists of 13 residues. The CDR3 protein is CASSLTVYNEQFF. The full variable domain, completed using reference TRBV5-5 and TRBJ2-1, is DAGVTQSPTHLIKTRGQQVTLRCSPISGHKSVSWYQQVLGQGPQFIFQYYEKEERGRGNFPDRFSARQFPNYSSELNVNALLLGDSALYLCASSLTVYNEQFFGPGTRLTVL.

The chain couples TRBV28 to TRBJ2-2. This CDR3 has 14 amino acids. Germline assignment: CDR1 MDHEN and CDR2 SYDVKM. The CDR3 is CASSFGDNTGELFF.

The chain links TRBV29-1 to TRBJ2-3; TCRdb calls TRBD2, which cannot be checked without DNA. CDR1 and CDR2 from the germline V gene are SQVTM and ANQGSEA. The CDR3 covers 14 residues. CDR3 protein: CSVDGLAGTDTQYF.

This chain joins TRBV7-2 and TRBJ2-5; TCRdb's D call of TRBD1 is untestable without DNA. The V gene's germline CDR1 is SGHTA and CDR2 FQGNSA. This CDR3 has 14 residues. The CDR3 is CASSLGGRRETQYF.

CDR3 loop: CSADGRGTGELFF. This sequence joins TRBV20-1 and TRBJ2-2; TCRdb selects TRBD1, and the lack of DNA leaves this call unchecked. The CDR3 consists of 13 residues. CDR1 DFQATT and CDR2 SNEGSKA come from the germline V gene (reference sequence).

The chain has TRBV5-1 and TRBJ2-2; lacking DNA, the TRBD2 call made by TCRdb goes unchecked. CDR3 length: 18 residues. Germline-derived CDR1 and CDR2 are SGHRS and YFSETQ. The CDR3 spells CASSSGLAGGTNTGELFF.

The chain links TRBV4-3 to TRBJ2-3; absent DNA, TCRdb's TRBD1 call cannot be checked. The CDR3 is 15 residues long. Germline CDR1 is LGHNA and CDR2 is YSLEER. Here the CDR3 reads CASSQDRGTPDTQYF.

The chain couples TRBV5-4 to TRBJ2-3; TCRdb's D gene call, TRBD2, goes unchecked for lack of DNA. Germline CDR1 SGHNT, CDR2 YYREEE (reference sequence). This CDR3 has 16 residues. CDR3 loop: CASSSMTSGFSGTQYF.

The chain is built from TRBV18 and TRBJ2-3. The CDR3 covers 16 residues. Per germline, CDR1 KGHSH and CDR2 LQKENI. The CDR3 protein is CASSPPESSYVDTQYF.

V is TRBV3-1 and J is TRBJ1-2. The CDR3 runs to 13 residues. Germline-derived CDR1 and CDR2 are LGHDT and YNNKEL (reference sequence). The CDR3 sequence: CASSQERGNGYTF.

The V and J genes are TRBV18 and TRBJ1-4; TCRdb picks TRBD1, but there is no DNA to check that call. CDR1 and CDR2 (germline): KGHSH, LQKENI. This CDR3 comprises 14 residues. This chain's CDR3 is CASSPGGLREKLFF.

The chain has TRBV10-3 and TRBJ2-5; the D gene TCRdb calls, TRBD2, cannot be checked with no DNA. CDR3 length: 14 residues. Germline CDR1 ENHRY, CDR2 SYGVKD. The CDR3 sequence is CAIKSTSGEETQYF.